The entry that follows covers one T cell receptor (beta chain) sequence. As defined, naive CD8 cells were CD45RO-negative and positively selected for CCR7, with terminally differentiated effector memory CD45RA+ cells excluded. The CDR3 runs 14 residues. With 5 bases removed from V and 2 bases from J, the gap between germline ends came to 12 bases. The germline V gene encodes CDR1 MNHEY and CDR2 SVGAGI. The sample belongs to a study of shared clonotypes between healthy human individuals. The overall study: The cohort had two women and a few men, ages 18 to 49.

TCRdb keeps only in-frame clones here, not all; method: immunoSEQ multiplex PCR. The table lists about 2.2 million clones, around 93% of them singletons. The sample consisted of naive CD8+ T cells from PBMCs. V usage is TRBV6-5 and J usage is TRBJ1-1, with TRBD1 as a possible D gene (6 bases). The clonotype was recovered from a man between 18 and 29 years old in good health. Some clones in this sample may be carry-over from other donors' samples. The CDR3 DNA follows: TGTGCCAGCAGTCCGGGACACCTAAACACTGAAGCTTTCTTT. Translation gives CASSPGHLNTEAFF.